Below, one T cell receptor beta chain is given with its context. Its specificity is unknown. This sample was included in a study of cytomegalovirus exposure and HLA in healthy donors. The PCR was carried out with 60 Vbeta primers and 13 Jbeta primers. This table comes from immunoSEQ multiplex PCR, and its TCRdb copy is limited to in-frame clones, with some not included. The sample consists of some 150,000 clones, around 84% of them appearing once. General observations from the study: An analysis was carried out at a later point. It showed that HLA-associated TCR beta chains were more clonally expanded than equally common non-associated chains. Highly shared variants forming one cluster were likely a sequencing artifact. In an earlier analysis, most TCR beta V segments were productive about 87% or about 30% of the time.

The CDR3 totals 15 residues. Trimming removed 7 bases from V and 1 base from J, with 14 bases in between. Per the germline V gene, CDR1 is MNHEY and CDR2 is SVGAGI. The sample was PBMCs. V and J are TRBV6-5 and TRBJ2-1; tentatively, D is TRBD2 (5 bases). The TCR originated in a man aged 50-59 years in good health and CMV-seronegative. Written as DNA, the CDR3 is TGTGCCAGCATGTCCTCGGGGTTGTCCTACAATGAGCAGTTCTTC. It translates to CASMSSGLSYNEQFF.